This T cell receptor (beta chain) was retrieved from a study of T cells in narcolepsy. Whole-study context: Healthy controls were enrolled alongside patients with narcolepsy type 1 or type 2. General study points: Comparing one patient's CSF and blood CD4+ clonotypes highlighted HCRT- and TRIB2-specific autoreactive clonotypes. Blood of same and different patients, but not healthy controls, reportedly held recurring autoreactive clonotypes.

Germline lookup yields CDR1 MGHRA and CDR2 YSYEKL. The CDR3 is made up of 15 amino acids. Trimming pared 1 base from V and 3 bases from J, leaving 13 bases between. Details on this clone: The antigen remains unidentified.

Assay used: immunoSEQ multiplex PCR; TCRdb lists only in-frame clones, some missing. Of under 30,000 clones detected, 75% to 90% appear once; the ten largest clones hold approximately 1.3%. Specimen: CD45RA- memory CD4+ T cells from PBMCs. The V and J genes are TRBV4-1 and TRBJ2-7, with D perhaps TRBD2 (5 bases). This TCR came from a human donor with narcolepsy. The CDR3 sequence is CASSQATTGLYEQYF. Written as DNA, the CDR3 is TGCGCCAGCAGCCAAGCTACAACTGGACTCTACGAGCAGTACTTC.